This entry describes one TCR beta chain. How the authors handled the data: Scientists estimated how many nucleated cells there were by amplifying reference gene primers. Assay used: immunoSEQ multiplex PCR; TCRdb lists only in-frame clones, some missing. The V and J calls and clone size are taken from that table; D and trimming were inferred from the DNA. In the table there are roughly 150,000 clones, about four fifths of which are singletons. The CDR3 is 14 residues long. J gave up 4 bases and V 5 bases, and 3 bases lay outside the gene matches. Germline CDR1 and CDR2: SGHAT and FQNNGV. These data originate in a study of blood T cell repertoires in COVID-19. On the study more broadly: The analysed material was cDNA or gDNA that came from T cells, B-cell-depleted T cells, or PBMCs.

The sample comprised peripheral blood. The V gene is TRBV11-2, the J gene TRBJ2-4; 9 positions agree with TRBD1. The receptor's source is a human donor with acute or convalescent COVID-19. The donor label of this sample is uncertain. The CDR3: CASSPGTGKNIQYF. CDR3 nucleotides: TGTGCCAGCAGCCCTGGGACAGGGAAAAACATTCAGTACTTC.